The 17 T cell receptor beta chains given below trace back to one sample, sequenced in a study of PD-1 blockade in mismatch repair-deficient tumors. Measured with immunoSEQ multiplex PCR; TCRdb has only the in-frame clones, and not every one. The sample holds 40,000 or so clones, about 76% seen once. Sequencing used peripheral blood, obtained 4 weeks after starting pembrolizumab. These receptors were obtained from an adult with mismatch repair-deficient cancer.

The rearrangement uses TRBV25-1 and TRBJ1-4; D gene uncertain. Germline V CDR1 and CDR2: MGHDK, SYGVNS. V shed 2 bases and J shed 6 bases, with 7 bases lying between them. CDR3 length: 13 amino acids. CDR3 in amino acids: CASSETVYEKLFF. In nucleotides, the CDR3 is TGTGCCAGCAGTGAAACGGTCTATGAAAAACTGTTTTTT.

This clone was seen just once. The gene calls are TRBV13 and TRBJ1-5; the D is unclear. The CDR3 totals 13 residues. Trimming pared 0 bases from V and 7 bases from J, leaving 7 bases between. Germline V gene sequence: CDR1 PRHDT, CDR2 FYEKMQ (reference sequence). Here the CDR3 DNA reads TGTGCCAGCAGCTTAGGGGAAGGCCAGCCCCAGCATTTT. Translation gives CASSLGEGQPQHF.

The V gene is TRBV5-1, the J gene TRBJ2-1; 8 nucleotides agree with TRBD2. From germline, CDR1 is SGHRS and CDR2 YFSETQ. This CDR3 contains 15 residues. V was clipped by 0 bases and J by 5 bases; unmatched bases: 4. As DNA, the CDR3 is TGCGCCAGCAGCTTGGGGACTAGCCAGAACAATGAGCAGTTCTTC. It is translated as CASSLGTSQNNEQFF. Combining the CDR3 with reference TRBV5-1 and TRBJ2-1 gives the whole variable domain KAGVTQTPRYLIKTRGQQVTLSCSPISGHRSVSWYQQTPGQGLQFLFEYFSETQRNKGNFPGRFSGRQFSNSRSEMNVSTLELGDSALYLCASSLGTSQNNEQFFGPGTRLTVL.

J is TRBJ2-4 and V is TRBV13; no clear D gene. CDR1 PRHDT and CDR2 FYEKMQ come from the germline V gene (reference sequence). V shed 4 bases and J shed 3 bases, with 7 bases lying between them. CDR3 size: 13 residues. CDR3 nucleotide sequence: TGTGCCAGCAGCTCCTGGGGCAAAAACATTCAGTACTTC. The encoded protein is CASSSWGKNIQYF.

The J gene is TRBJ2-7, the V gene TRBV6-6; 7 nucleotides line up with TRBD1. In germline, CDR1 is MNHNY, CDR2 SVGAGI (reference sequence). V was pared by 0 bases and J by 8 bases, with 10 bases of the junction left unmatched. The CDR3 totals 15 residues. CDR3 protein: CASSYSGQMLPKQYF. The CDR3 region has the DNA TGTGCCAGCAGTTACTCGGGACAGATGCTACCGAAGCAGTACTTC.

V gene TRBV11-2 combines with J gene TRBJ2-1, with TRBD2 matching 10 bases. The germline V gene encodes CDR1 SGHAT and CDR2 FQNNGV. This CDR3 is built from 16 residues. V lost 5 bases, J lost 2 bases, and 6 bases stayed unmatched. Here the CDR3 reads CASSHLSGRAYNEQFF. DNA of the CDR3: TGTGCCAGCAGCCACCTCAGCGGGAGGGCCTACAATGAGCAGTTCTTC.

The chain combines TRBV11-2 with TRBJ2-1; D call uncertain. CDR3 length: 12 amino acids. Germline CDR1 and CDR2: SGHAT and FQNNGV. Trimming removed 5 bases from V and 9 bases from J, with 11 bases in between. The DNA of the CDR3 is TGTGCCAGCAGCCAAAAGTGGGGTGAGCAGTTCTTC. This translates into CASSQKWGEQFF.

The chain uses TRBV6-1 and TRBJ2-5; 7 bases fit TRBD1. After removal of 4 bases from V and 1 base from J, the junction contained 6 bases not matched to a gene. CDR1 MNHNS and CDR2 SASEGT come from the germline V gene. The CDR3 covers 15 residues. CDR3 coding DNA: TGTGCCAGCAGTGTCTCACAGGGGACCCAAGAGACCCAGTACTTC. This encodes CASSVSQGTQETQYF.

The chain links TRBV10-3 to TRBJ2-5; 13 nucleotides agree with TRBD2. Germline assignment: CDR1 ENHRY and CDR2 SYGVKD. V dropped 6 bases and J dropped 3; count of bases not matched to a gene: 1. CDR3 size: 14 residues. The CDR3 spells CAIRGTSGEETQYF. The CDR3 nucleotides read TGTGCCATCAGGGGGACTAGCGGGGAAGAGACCCAGTACTTC.

The J gene is TRBJ2-3, the V gene TRBV19, with TRBD2 matching over 9 bases. CDR3 length: 16 amino acids. Trimming removed 4 bases from V and 4 bases from J; junction bases left unmatched: 9. CDR1 LNHDA and CDR2 SQIVND come from the germline V gene (reference sequence). Written as DNA, the CDR3 is TGTGCCAGTAGTACAATAGCGGGAGAAGGGTCAGATACGCAGTATTTT. Protein: CASSTIAGEGSDTQYF.

This chain links TRBV5-1 with TRBJ2-7; the D gene is possibly TRBD2 (6 bases). CDR1 SGHRS and CDR2 YFSETQ come from the germline V gene. V dropped 0 bases and J dropped 0 bases, with 7 bases sitting between them. This CDR3 comprises 14 residues. The CDR3 nucleotides are TGCGCCAGCAGCTTGGACGGGAGCTCCTACGAGCAGTACTTC. It yields the protein CASSLDGSSYEQYF.

This clone is deemed medium-sized. The chain joins TRBV6-6 to TRBJ1-5; D is uncertain. Trimming stripped 7 bases from V and 6 bases from J, with 10 bases between. Germline V gene data show CDR1 as MNHNY and CDR2 as SVGAGI (reference sequence). This CDR3 contains 12 residues. The CDR3 loop is CASTQPSQPQHF. CDR3 DNA sequence: TGTGCCAGCACCCAACCAAGTCAGCCCCAGCATTTT.

This chain links TRBV5-1 with TRBJ2-4; D not certain. Germline V gene data show CDR1 as SGHRS and CDR2 as YFSETQ. V lost 1 base and J lost 9, with 11 bases in between. The CDR3 totals 13 residues. The CDR3 protein is CASSLSELGIQYF. The CDR3 bases are TGCGCCAGCAGCTTGAGTGAATTGGGCATTCAGTACTTC.

The CDR3 sequence: CASSLGTGFKNIQYF. As DNA, the CDR3 is TGTGCCAGCAGCCTGGGGACAGGGTTTAAAAACATTCAGTACTTC. V is TRBV7-2 and J is TRBJ2-4; 9 bases are a match to TRBD1. CDR3 length: 15 amino acids. The V gene end was trimmed by 5 bases and the J gene end by 4 bases; junction bases not matched to a gene: 6. Germline V gene data show CDR1 as SGHTA and CDR2 as FQGNSA.

This clone was seen a handful of times. One end of the junction does not line up with germline, which may come from a read error. This sequence joins TRBV27 and TRBJ2-1; TRBD1 agrees at 9 bases. Germline V gene data show CDR1 as MNHEY and CDR2 as SMNVEV (reference sequence). The CDR3 length is 15 residues. The CDR3 region has the DNA TGTGCCAGCAATTTACAGGGGGCGGCGGACAATGAGCAGTTCTTC. It encodes CASNLQGAADNEQFF.

The chain links TRBV7-9 to TRBJ2-7; 8 bases line up with TRBD1. Germline V gene sequence: CDR1 SEHNR, CDR2 FQNEAQ (reference sequence). Trimming at V came to 5 bases and at J to 0 bases, leaving 9 bases not matched to a gene. This CDR3 is 16 amino acids long. CDR3 in DNA: TGTGCCAGCAGCCACTTAGAGACAGGGGTCTCCTACGAGCAGTACTTC. It specifies CASSHLETGVSYEQYF.

V usage is TRBV5-4 and J usage is TRBJ2-1; D unresolved. Trimming took off 4 bases at V and 0 bases at J, with 11 bases between the two ends. CDR1 is SGHNT, CDR2 YYREEE, per germline (reference sequence). There are 15 residues in the CDR3. CDR3 in amino acids: CASSPGSFSYNEQFF. CDR3 in DNA: TGTGCCAGCAGCCCCGGGTCCTTCTCCTACAATGAGCAGTTCTTC.